This TCR beta chain was sequenced for a study of CD8+ T cells in alopecia areata. Study-level background: Affected scalp percentage gauged treated patients' severity.

Once RNA had been extracted, it was reverse transcribed into cDNA to act as the sequencing template. Clones were sequenced by immunoSEQ multiplex PCR, and TCRdb holds only the in-frame ones, with some missing. The data show more than 200,000 clones, approximately 47% seen once. CDR3 length: 15 residues. CDR1 is KGHSH and CDR2 is LQKENI in the germline V gene. V was clipped by 2 bases and J by 5 bases; unmatched bases: 4. Treatment denoted: oral pan-JAK inhibitor, 5-10 mg twice daily. The V and J genes are TRBV18 and TRBJ2-7; 12 positions match TRBD1. This clonotype was sampled from a human donor with alopecia areata. The material sequenced was CD4+ T cells sorted from blood, taken at roughly week 36, from a patient treated with tofacitinib. CDR3: CASSPTGTGGHEQYF. In DNA, the CDR3 is TGTGCCAGCTCACCAACCGGGACAGGGGGCCACGAGCAGTACTTC.